The 12 T cell receptor beta chains presented below share a single source sample, sequenced in a study of cytomegalovirus exposure and HLA in healthy donors (dated by TCRdb to about 2017). The method behind the library was the immunoSEQ multiplex PCR assay. Imported from immuneACCESS, the table was reduced by TCRdb to in-frame sequences with V and J called. These copies leave out some clones; in studies compared against another copy, an unresolved V gene accounts for under half, and the cause of the remainder is not known. The sample table contains more than 200,000 clones; only one count was recorded for roughly 87% of them. Around 3.1% of the sample goes to the ten largest clones. The sequenced sample was PBMCs. The receptors were sampled from a woman under 40 in good health and CMV-seronegative.

This chain joins TRBV4-2 and TRBJ1-4; possible D gene TRBD1, 6 bases. Germline V gene data show CDR1 as LGHNA and CDR2 as YNFKEQ. The CDR3 has 13 amino acids. Trimming shortened V by 7 bases and J by 5 bases, and 11 bases separated the two germline ends. CDR3 loop: CASMDSKNEKLFF. The DNA for the CDR3 is TGTGCCAGCATGGACAGCAAAAATGAAAAACTGTTTTTT.

The sample holds one count of this clone. This chain joins TRBV5-1 and TRBJ2-5; TRBD2 agrees at 9 bases. CDR1 SGHRS and CDR2 YFSETQ come from the germline V gene. The CDR3 is 16 amino acids. V gave up 5 bases and J gave up 1 base; unmatched junction bases: 9. The chain's CDR3 is CASRLTSGRVQETQYF. CDR3 nucleotide sequence: TGCGCCAGCAGGTTGACTAGCGGTAGGGTCCAAGAGACCCAGTACTTC.

This chain connects TRBV2 to TRBJ2-1; TRBD2 matches 8 bases. V was clipped by 11 bases and J by 9 bases; unmatched bases: 12. The CDR3 runs 13 residues. The germline gives CDR1 SNHLY, CDR2 FYNNEI. The CDR3: CASSGGAQSEQFF. The CDR3 DNA reads TGTGCCTCCTCGGGGGGGGCCCAAAGTGAGCAGTTCTTC.

This clone was observed once. This rearrangement joins TRBV5-6 to TRBJ1-5; the match to TRBD1 covers 12 bases. Germline V gene data show CDR1 as SGHDT and CDR2 as YYEEEE. The CDR3 has 16 residues. V shed 4 bases and J 1 base; nucleotides not matched to a gene: 3. The CDR3 bases are TGTGCCAGCAGCAGGGACAGGGGGCTGAGCAATCAGCCCCAGCATTTT. This codes for CASSRDRGLSNQPQHF.

The chain's CDR3 is CASSEAPGGGYEQYF. The CDR3 nucleotides are TGTGCCAGCAGTGAAGCCCCGGGAGGAGGTTACGAGCAGTACTTC. The chain employs TRBV2 and TRBJ2-7; 7 nucleotides match TRBD2. V lost 0 bases and J lost 4; bases outside the gene matches: 6. The CDR3 runs to 15 residues. From germline, CDR1 is SNHLY and CDR2 FYNNEI.

This sequence joins TRBV4-3 and TRBJ1-5; D uncertain. Trimming shortened V by 1 base and J by 7 bases, and 8 bases separated the two germline ends. CDR3 length equals 13 residues. CDR1 is LGHNA, CDR2 YSLEER, per germline. The CDR3, as DNA: TGCGCCAGCAGCCAAGCTCCGACCCAGCCCCAGCATTTT. Translation gives CASSQAPTQPQHF.

This clone was seen just once. V gene TRBV28 combines with J gene TRBJ2-6, with a possible D match to TRBD1 (5 bases). CDR3 size: 15 residues. Trimming removed 6 bases at V and 2 bases at J, with 11 bases between. Germline V gene sequence: CDR1 MDHEN, CDR2 SYDVKM. CDR3 sequence reads: CASRTPGTGANVLTF. CDR3 nucleotide sequence: TGTGCCAGCAGAACCCCAGGGACTGGGGCCAACGTCCTGACTTTC.

The chain uses TRBV5-6 and TRBJ1-2; TRBD1 aligns across 9 bases. The germline gives CDR1 SGHDT, CDR2 YYEEEE. The V and J ends lost 4 bases and 1 base, in that order; junction bases with no gene match: 5. The CDR3 has 15 residues. The CDR3 sequence: CASSRDRVGNYGYTF. In DNA, the CDR3 is TGTGCCAGCAGCCGGGACAGGGTGGGTAACTATGGCTACACCTTC.

The chain uses TRBV28 and TRBJ2-7; D is uncertain. There are 14 residues in the CDR3. Germline V CDR1 and CDR2: MDHEN, SYDVKM. V lost 1 base and J 1 base, leaving 8 bases between the germline ends. The CDR3 nucleotides are TGTGCCAGCAGTTTATCGGACGGATCCTACGAGCAGTACTTC. This encodes CASSLSDGSYEQYF.

The chain employs TRBV7-6 and TRBJ2-7, with D possibly matching TRBD2 (6 bases). Deletions cut 4 bases from V and 0 bases from J, with 25 bases between. The germline CDR1 and CDR2 sequences are SGHVS and FNYEAQ. This CDR3 is built from 19 residues. CDR3 DNA: TGTGCCAGCAGCTGCATACGTTATAGGGGCTGGGACTCCTCCTACGAGCAGTACTTC. It is translated as CASSCIRYRGWDSSYEQYF.

The chain uses TRBV28 and TRBJ2-2; TRBD2 matches at 8 bases. This CDR3 region has 15 residues. Trimming took 10 bases from V and 5 from J; bases not matched to a gene: 12. Germline CDR1 and CDR2: MDHEN and SYDVKM. The CDR3 here is CATTRRAGVTGELFF. In nucleotides, the CDR3 is TGTGCCACGACCCGGAGAGCGGGAGTGACCGGGGAGCTGTTTTTT. Based on the CDR3 plus reference TRBV28 and TRBJ2-2, the full variable domain is DVKVTQSSRYLVKRTGEKVFLECVQDMDHENMFWYRQDPGLGLRLIYFSYDVKMKEKGDIPEGYSVSREKKERFSLILESASTNQTSMYLCATTRRAGVTGELFFGEGSRLTVL.

This clone was observed a single time. J is TRBJ2-7 and V is TRBV7-9; D possibly corresponds to TRBD1 (6 bases). The CDR3 contains 13 residues. Germline V CDR1 and CDR2: SEHNR, FQNEAQ (reference sequence). The V and J ends lost 5 bases and 0 bases respectively, with 8 bases between them. As DNA, the CDR3 is TGTGCCAGCAGCCAGGGGAGCTCCTACGAGCAGTACTTC. As protein: CASSQGSSYEQYF.